A selection of T cell receptor beta chains follows, all from one sample in a study of blood T cell repertoires in COVID-19. Libraries were prepared by immunoSEQ multiplex PCR; TCRdb keeps only in-frame clonotypes and omits some of them. The sample consists of roughly 90,000 clones, 87% of them appearing once. Sequencing was performed on peripheral blood. Every receptor here comes from a human donor in a cohort sampled during active COVID-19. Both conserved end residues are part of each CDR3. The D gene is left open where the match is weak. Clone size is given for some rows only: seen once, a few or many times, or a class if the clone is expanded.

D: -
size: -
length: 13
J: TRBJ2-1
V: TRBV11-1
DNA: TGTGCCAGCAGCTTTCCCCTGGCCAATGAGCAGTTCTTC
CDR3: CASSFPLANEQFF

D: -
size: -
length: 13
J: TRBJ2-1
V: TRBV12-3/TRBV12-4
DNA: TGTGCCAGCAGTGATCAGATTGACAATGAGCAGTTCTTC
CDR3: CASSDQIDNEQFF

D: TRBD1
size: -
length: 17
J: TRBJ2-7
V: TRBV28
DNA: TGTGCCAGCAGTTATCACCTCTCCGGGACAGATACCTACGAGCAGTACTTC
CDR3: CASSYHLSGTDTYEQYF

D: TRBD1
size: -
length: 14
J: TRBJ2-1
V: TRBV29-1
DNA: TGCAGCGTTGCGGAGGACAGGGGATACAATGAGCAGTTCTTC
CDR3: CSVAEDRGYNEQFF

D: -
size: -
length: 16
J: TRBJ2-6
V: TRBV5-1
DNA: TGCGCCAGCAGCTTGGGGGAGCTCTCTGGGGCCAACGTCCTGACTTTC
CDR3: CASSLGELSGANVLTF

D: -
size: -
length: 13
J: TRBJ1-2
V: TRBV12-3/TRBV12-4
DNA: TGTGCCAGCAGACCCACCGACAGCTATGGCTACACCTTC
CDR3: CASRPTDSYGYTF

D: -
size: -
length: 13
J: TRBJ2-7
V: TRBV18
DNA: TGTGCCAGCTCACCAGGGACCCAGGGGGAGCAGTACTTC
CDR3: CASSPGTQGEQYF

D: -
size: -
length: 13
J: TRBJ1-4
V: TRBV12-3/TRBV12-4
DNA: TGTGCCAGCACCCCCTCAACTAATGAAAAACTGTTTTTT
CDR3: CASTPSTNEKLFF

D: -
size: -
length: 15
J: TRBJ1-5
V: TRBV9
DNA: TGTGCCAGCAGCGTAGAGGGCGGGGGCAATCAGCCCCAGCATTTT
CDR3: CASSVEGGGNQPQHF

D: TRBD1
size: -
length: 15
J: TRBJ2-1
V: TRBV11-3
DNA: TGTGCCAGCAGCTTAGTCCAGGGGGCAAGGAATGAGCAGTTCTTC
CDR3: CASSLVQGARNEQFF

D: TRBD1
size: -
length: 15
J: TRBJ1-5
V: TRBV6-5
DNA: TGTGCCAGCAATCCGGGGACAGGGGAGCATCAGCCCCAGCATTTT
CDR3: CASNPGTGEHQPQHF

D: TRBD2
size: -
length: 14
J: TRBJ2-1
V: TRBV7-6
DNA: TGTGCCAGCAGCCCGCAGACTAGCGGGCGCGAGCAGTTCTTC
CDR3: CASSPQTSGREQFF

D: -
size: few
length: 14
J: TRBJ2-2
V: TRBV5-1
DNA: TGCGCCAGCAGCTTGGCAGTGAACACCGGGGAGCTGTTTTTT
CDR3: CASSLAVNTGELFF

D: TRBD1
size: -
length: 15
J: TRBJ2-3
V: TRBV25-1
DNA: TGTGCCAGCAGGGGCCAGGACAGGGGCACAGATACGCAGTATTTT
CDR3: CASRGQDRGTDTQYF

D: TRBD1
size: -
length: 15
J: TRBJ2-6
V: TRBV25-1
DNA: TGTGCCAGCAGTGATCTCACCGACAGGGGTGACGTCCTGACTTTC
CDR3: CASSDLTDRGDVLTF

D: -
size: -
length: 13
J: TRBJ2-1
V: TRBV7-3
DNA: TGTGCCAGCAGCCCGCAGGGGAACAATGAGCAGTTCTTC
CDR3: CASSPQGNNEQFF

D: TRBD1
size: -
length: 14
J: TRBJ1-6
V: TRBV19
DNA: TGTGCCAGTAGGACGACAGGGTATAATTCACCCCTCCACTTT
CDR3: CASRTTGYNSPLHF

D: -
size: -
length: 14
J: TRBJ2-5
V: TRBV4-1
DNA: TGCGCCAGCAGCCAAGGCGAGGTCGCAGAGACCCAGTACTTC
CDR3: CASSQGEVAETQYF

D: -
size: -
length: 12
J: TRBJ1-1
V: TRBV30
DNA: TGTGCCATCAATTCAGGTAGCACTGAAGCTTTCTTT
CDR3: CAINSGSTEAFF

D: TRBD2
size: -
length: 15
J: TRBJ2-7
V: TRBV28
DNA: TGTGCCAGCAGTTCCCCCCTAGCGGGAGTCCTCGAGCAGTACTTC
CDR3: CASSSPLAGVLEQYF

D: -
size: -
length: 12
J: TRBJ2-7
V: TRBV10-3
DNA: TGTGCCTCCACTAAGGACGGCGGGGAGCAGTACTTC
CDR3: CASTKDGGEQYF

D: -
size: many
length: 16
J: TRBJ2-7
V: TRBV27
DNA: TGTGCCAGCAGTTTAAGGGGACCGGGAGAGGGGTACGAGCAGTACTTC
CDR3: CASSLRGPGEGYEQYF

D: TRBD2
size: -
length: 19
J: TRBJ2-1
V: TRBV3-1/TRBV3-2
DNA: TGTGCCAGCTCCGAATTAAGCGGGTCGGCGGGACTAGCGTACAATGAGCAGTTCTTC
CDR3: CASSELSGSAGLAYNEQFF

D: TRBD1
size: -
length: 16
J: TRBJ1-2
V: TRBV5-6
DNA: TGTGCCAGCAGCTTGATCGGGGACAGGGTATCCGTAGGCTACACCTTC
CDR3: CASSLIGDRVSVGYTF

D: -
size: -
length: 17
J: TRBJ2-2
V: TRBV27
DNA: TGTGCCAGCGGGGGCAGTTCGTATCACCGGGACACCGGGGAGCTGTTTTTT
CDR3: CASGGSSYHRDTGELFF

D: -
size: many
length: 13
J: TRBJ1-5
V: TRBV4-1
DNA: TGCGCCAGCAGCCAACAGGGTGGCAAGCCCCAGCATTTT
CDR3: CASSQQGGKPQHF

D: TRBD2
size: -
length: 16
J: TRBJ2-2
V: TRBV4-1
DNA: TGCGCCAGCAGCCAAGTGAGGACTAGGCCCACCGGGGAGCTGTTTTTT
CDR3: CASSQVRTRPTGELFF

D: TRBD1
size: -
length: 14
J: TRBJ2-2
V: TRBV10-2
DNA: TGCGCCAGCAGAGGACAGGGGGCCTCCGGGGAGCTGTTTTTT
CDR3: CASRGQGASGELFF

D: -
size: -
length: 15
J: TRBJ1-2
V: TRBV15
DNA: TGTGCCACCAGCAGAGAAAGGGAGGCGGTCTATGGCTACACCTTC
CDR3: CATSREREAVYGYTF

D: TRBD2
size: -
length: 14
J: TRBJ2-1
V: TRBV5-4
DNA: TGTGCCAGCAGTAGCGGGAGGGGAGACAATGAGCAGTTCTTC
CDR3: CASSSGRGDNEQFF

D: TRBD1
size: -
length: 13
J: TRBJ2-4
V: TRBV18
DNA: TGTGCCAGCTCACCAGGACAGGCCAACATTCAGTACTTC
CDR3: CASSPGQANIQYF

D: TRBD2
size: -
length: 16
J: TRBJ2-7
V: TRBV4-1
DNA: TGCGCCAGCAGCCACGTCGCGGGAGCCACATCCTACGAGCAGTACTTC
CDR3: CASSHVAGATSYEQYF

D: -
size: once
length: 14
J: TRBJ2-6
V: TRBV6-5
DNA: TGTGCCAGCAGTTACTCGGCAAATACCAACGTCCTGACTTTC
CDR3: CASSYSANTNVLTF

D: -
size: -
length: 15
J: TRBJ2-1
V: TRBV9
DNA: TGTGCCAGCAGCGTAGAAGGGGATACCTACAATGAGCAGTTCTTC
CDR3: CASSVEGDTYNEQFF

D: -
size: -
length: 16
J: TRBJ2-1
V: TRBV10-3
DNA: TGTGCCATCAGTGAGACAGGGGTGGGACTTTACAATGAGCAGTTCTTC
CDR3: CAISETGVGLYNEQFF

D: TRBD1
size: -
length: 16
J: TRBJ2-5
V: TRBV6-6
DNA: TGTGCCAGCAGTTTCCAAAGACACAGGGGACAAGAGACCCAGTACTTC
CDR3: CASSFQRHRGQETQYF

D: -
size: -
length: 15
J: TRBJ2-6
V: TRBV11-3
DNA: TGTGCCAGCAGCTTAAGAGGCCCCGGGGCCAACGTCCTGACTTTC
CDR3: CASSLRGPGANVLTF